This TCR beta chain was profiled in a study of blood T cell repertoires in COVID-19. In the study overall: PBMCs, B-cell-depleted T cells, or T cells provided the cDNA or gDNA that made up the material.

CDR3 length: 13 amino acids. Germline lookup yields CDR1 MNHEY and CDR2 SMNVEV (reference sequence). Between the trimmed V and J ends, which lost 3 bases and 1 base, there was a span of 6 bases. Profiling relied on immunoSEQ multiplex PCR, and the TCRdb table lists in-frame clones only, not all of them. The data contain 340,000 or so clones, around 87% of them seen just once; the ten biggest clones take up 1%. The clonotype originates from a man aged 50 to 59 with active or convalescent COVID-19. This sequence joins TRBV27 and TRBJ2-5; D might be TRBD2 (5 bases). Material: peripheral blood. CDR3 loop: CASSFAGQETQYF. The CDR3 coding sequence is TGTGCCAGCAGTTTCGCGGGCCAAGAGACCCAGTACTTC.